The clone carrying this T cell receptor (beta chain) was seen a few times. The antigen is unknown. One entry per CDR3 protein results from TCRdb running MiXCR on the RT-PCR reads. The table has approximately 500,000 distinct CDR3 sequences, under 15% seen once. These data belong to a study of response to subunit inactivated influenza vaccine. Study-level findings and limits: T cells newly recruited by each seasonal influenza vaccination are few, the authors suggested.

V lost 8 bases and J lost 6; bases outside the gene matches: 8. The CDR3 has 15 amino acids. The receptor was isolated from a man over 45 who received an inactivated influenza vaccine. The chain employs TRBV12-3 or TRBV12-4 and TRBJ2-2; 11 positions match TRBD2. Here the sequenced sample was PBMCs from blood, taken roughly 6 weeks after vaccination. CDR3 residues: CASHRSGRASGELFF. CDR3 DNA: TGTGCCAGCCATCGTAGCGGGAGGGCCTCCGGGGAGCTGTTTTTT.